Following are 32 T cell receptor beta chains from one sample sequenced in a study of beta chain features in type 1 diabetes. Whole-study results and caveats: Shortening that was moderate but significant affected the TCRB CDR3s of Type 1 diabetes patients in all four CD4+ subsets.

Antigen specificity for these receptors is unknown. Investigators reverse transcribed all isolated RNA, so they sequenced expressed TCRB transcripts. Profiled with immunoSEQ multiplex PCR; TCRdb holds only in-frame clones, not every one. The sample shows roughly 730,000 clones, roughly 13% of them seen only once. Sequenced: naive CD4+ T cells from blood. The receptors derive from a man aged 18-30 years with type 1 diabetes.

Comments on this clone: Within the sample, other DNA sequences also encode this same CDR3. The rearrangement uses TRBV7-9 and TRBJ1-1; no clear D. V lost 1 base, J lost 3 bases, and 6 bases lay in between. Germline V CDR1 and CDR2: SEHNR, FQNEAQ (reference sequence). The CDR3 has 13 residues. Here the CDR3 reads CASSLERDTEAFF. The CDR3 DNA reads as TGTGCCAGCAGCTTAGAACGGGACACTGAAGCTTTCTTT.

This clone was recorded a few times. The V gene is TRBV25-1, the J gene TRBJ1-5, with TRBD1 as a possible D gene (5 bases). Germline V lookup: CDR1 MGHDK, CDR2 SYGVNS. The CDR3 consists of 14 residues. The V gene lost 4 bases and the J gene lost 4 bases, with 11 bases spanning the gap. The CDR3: CASSGRDDNQPQHF. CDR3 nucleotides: TGTGCCAGCAGTGGCAGGGACGATAATCAGCCCCAGCATTTT.

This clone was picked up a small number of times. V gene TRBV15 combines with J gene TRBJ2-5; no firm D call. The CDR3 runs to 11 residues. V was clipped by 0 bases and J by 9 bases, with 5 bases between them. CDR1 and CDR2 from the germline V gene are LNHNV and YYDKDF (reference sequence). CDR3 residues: CATSRDRAQYF. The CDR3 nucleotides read TGTGCCACCAGCAGAGATAGGGCCCAGTACTTC.

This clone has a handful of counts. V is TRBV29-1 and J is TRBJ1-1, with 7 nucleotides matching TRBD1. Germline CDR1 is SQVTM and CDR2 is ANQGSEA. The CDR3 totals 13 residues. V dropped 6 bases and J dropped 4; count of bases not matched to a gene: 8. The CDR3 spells CSVPRGASTEAFF. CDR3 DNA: TGCAGCGTCCCCAGGGGGGCGAGCACTGAAGCTTTCTTT. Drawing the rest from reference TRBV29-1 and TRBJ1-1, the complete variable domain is SAVISQKPSRDICQRGTSLTIQCQVDSQVTMMFWYRQQPGQSLTLIATANQGSEATYESGFVIDKFPISRPNLTFSTLTVSNMSPEDSSIYLCSVPRGASTEAFFGQGTRLTVV.

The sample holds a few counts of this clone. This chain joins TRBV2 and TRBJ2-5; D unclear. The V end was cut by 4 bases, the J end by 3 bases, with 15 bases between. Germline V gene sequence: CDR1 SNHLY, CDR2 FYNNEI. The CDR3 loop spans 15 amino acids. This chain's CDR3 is CASSGRAQREETQYF. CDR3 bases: TGTGCCAGCAGTGGCCGGGCCCAGCGAGAAGAGACCCAGTACTTC. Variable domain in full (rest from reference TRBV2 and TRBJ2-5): EPEVTQTPSHQVTQMGQEVILRCVPISNHLYFYWYRQILGQKVEFLVSFYNNEISEKSEIFDDQFSVERPDGSNFTLKIRSTKLEDSAMYFCASSGRAQREETQYFGPGTRLLVL.

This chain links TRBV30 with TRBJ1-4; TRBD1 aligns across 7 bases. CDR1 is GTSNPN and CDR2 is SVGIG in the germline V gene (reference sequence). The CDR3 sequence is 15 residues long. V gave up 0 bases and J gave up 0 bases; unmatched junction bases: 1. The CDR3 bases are TGTGCCTGGAGTGTTGACAGGGCAACTAATGAAAAACTGTTTTTT. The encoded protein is CAWSVDRATNEKLFF. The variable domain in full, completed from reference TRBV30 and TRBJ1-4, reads SQTIHQWPATLVQPVGSPLSLECTVEGTSNPNLYWYRQAAGRGLQLLFYSVGIGQISSEVPQNLSASRPQDRQFILSSKKLLLSDSGFYLCAWSVDRATNEKLFFGSGTQLSVL.

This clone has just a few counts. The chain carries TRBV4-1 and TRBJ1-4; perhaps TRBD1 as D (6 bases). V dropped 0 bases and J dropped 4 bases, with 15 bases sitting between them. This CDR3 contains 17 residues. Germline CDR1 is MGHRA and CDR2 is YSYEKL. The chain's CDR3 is CASSQDRAGELNEKLFF. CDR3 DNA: TGCGCCAGCAGCCAAGATCGGGCAGGGGAACTTAATGAAAAACTGTTTTTT.

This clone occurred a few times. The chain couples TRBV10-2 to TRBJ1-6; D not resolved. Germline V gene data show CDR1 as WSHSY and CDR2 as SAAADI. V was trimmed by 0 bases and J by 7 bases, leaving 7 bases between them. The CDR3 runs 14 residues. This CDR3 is CASSESLLNSPLHF. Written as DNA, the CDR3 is TGCGCCAGCAGTGAGTCTCTTCTAAATTCACCCCTCCACTTT.

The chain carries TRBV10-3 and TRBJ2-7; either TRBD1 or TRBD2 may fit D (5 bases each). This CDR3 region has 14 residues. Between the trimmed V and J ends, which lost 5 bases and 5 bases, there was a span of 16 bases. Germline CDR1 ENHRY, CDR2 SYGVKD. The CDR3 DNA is TGTGCCATCAGTCCGGGACCTCCAAGGGACGAGCAGTACTTC. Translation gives CAISPGPPRDEQYF.

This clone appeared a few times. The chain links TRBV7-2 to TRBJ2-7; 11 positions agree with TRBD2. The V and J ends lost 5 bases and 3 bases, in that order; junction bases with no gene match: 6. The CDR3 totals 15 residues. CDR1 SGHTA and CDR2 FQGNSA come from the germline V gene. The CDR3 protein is CASSLGLAEIYEQYF. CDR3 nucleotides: TGTGCCAGCAGCCTGGGACTAGCGGAGATCTACGAGCAGTACTTC.

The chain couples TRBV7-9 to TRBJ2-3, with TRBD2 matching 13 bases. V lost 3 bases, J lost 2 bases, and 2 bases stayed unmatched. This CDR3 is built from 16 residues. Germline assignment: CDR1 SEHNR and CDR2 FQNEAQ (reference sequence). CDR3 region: CASSFGLAGATDTQYF. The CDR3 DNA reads TGTGCCAGCAGCTTTGGACTAGCGGGGGCCACAGATACGCAGTATTTT.

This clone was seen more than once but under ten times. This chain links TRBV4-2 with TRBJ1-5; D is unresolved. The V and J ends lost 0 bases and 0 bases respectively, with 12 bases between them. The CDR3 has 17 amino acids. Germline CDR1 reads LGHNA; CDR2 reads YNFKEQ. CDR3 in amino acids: CASSQDGGQDSNQPQHF. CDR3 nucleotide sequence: TGTGCCAGCAGCCAAGATGGCGGCCAGGATAGCAATCAGCCCCAGCATTTT.

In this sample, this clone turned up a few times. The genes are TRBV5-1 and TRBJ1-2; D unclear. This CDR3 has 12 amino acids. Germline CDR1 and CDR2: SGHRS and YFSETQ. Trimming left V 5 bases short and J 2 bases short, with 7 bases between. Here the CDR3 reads CASRVGNYGYTF. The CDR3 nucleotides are TGCGCCAGCAGGGTCGGAAACTATGGCTACACCTTC.

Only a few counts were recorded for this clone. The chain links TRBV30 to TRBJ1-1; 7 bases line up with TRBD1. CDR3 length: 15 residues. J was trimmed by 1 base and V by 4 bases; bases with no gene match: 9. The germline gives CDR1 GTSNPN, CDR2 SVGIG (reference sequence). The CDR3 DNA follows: TGTGCCTGGACCCGGGACAGCTCGTCGAACACTGAAGCTTTCTTT. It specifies CAWTRDSSSNTEAFF.

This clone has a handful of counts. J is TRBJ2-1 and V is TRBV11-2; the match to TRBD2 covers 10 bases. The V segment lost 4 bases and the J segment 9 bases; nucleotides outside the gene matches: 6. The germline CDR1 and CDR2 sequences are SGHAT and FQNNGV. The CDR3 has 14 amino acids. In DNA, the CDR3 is TGTGCCAGCAGCTCCGGACTAGCGGTCGTTGAGCAGTTCTTC. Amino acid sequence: CASSSGLAVVEQFF.

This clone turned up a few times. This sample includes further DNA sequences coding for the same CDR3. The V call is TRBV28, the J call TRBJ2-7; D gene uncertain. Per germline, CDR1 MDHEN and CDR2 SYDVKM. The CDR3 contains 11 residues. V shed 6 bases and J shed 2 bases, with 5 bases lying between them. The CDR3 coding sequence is TGTGCCAGCAGGCTAGCCTACGAGCAGTACTTC. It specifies CASRLAYEQYF. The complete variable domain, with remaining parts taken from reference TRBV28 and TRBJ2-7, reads DVKVTQSSRYLVKRTGEKVFLECVQDMDHENMFWYRQDPGLGLRLIYFSYDVKMKEKGDIPEGYSVSREKKERFSLILESASTNQTSMYLCASRLAYEQYFGPGTRLTVT.

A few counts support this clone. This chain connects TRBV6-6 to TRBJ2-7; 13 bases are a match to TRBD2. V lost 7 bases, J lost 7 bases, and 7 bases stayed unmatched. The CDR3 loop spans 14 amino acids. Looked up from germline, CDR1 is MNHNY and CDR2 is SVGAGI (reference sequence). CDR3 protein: CASILEGLAGEQYF. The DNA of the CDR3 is TGTGCCAGCATTCTAGAGGGACTAGCGGGGGAGCAGTACTTC.

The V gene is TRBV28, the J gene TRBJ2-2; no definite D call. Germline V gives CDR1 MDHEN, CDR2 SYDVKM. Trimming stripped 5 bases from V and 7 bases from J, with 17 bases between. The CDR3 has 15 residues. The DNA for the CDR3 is TGTGCCAGCAGTGACCCTCAGGACCTTGGCGGGGAGCTGTTTTTT. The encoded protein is CASSDPQDLGGELFF.

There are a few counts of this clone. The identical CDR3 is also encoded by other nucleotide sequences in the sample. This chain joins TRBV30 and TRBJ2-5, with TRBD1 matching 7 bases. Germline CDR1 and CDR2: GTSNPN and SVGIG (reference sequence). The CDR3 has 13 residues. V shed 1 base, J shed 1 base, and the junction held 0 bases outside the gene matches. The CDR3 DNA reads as TGTGCCTGGAGTGGACAGGGCCAAGAGACCCAGTACTTC. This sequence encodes CAWSGQGQETQYF.

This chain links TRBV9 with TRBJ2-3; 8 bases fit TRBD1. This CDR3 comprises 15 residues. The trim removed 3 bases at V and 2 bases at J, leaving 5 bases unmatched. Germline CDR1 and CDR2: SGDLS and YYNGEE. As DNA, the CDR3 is TGTGCCAGCAGCGCTCGACAGGGGATCACAGATACGCAGTATTTT. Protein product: CASSARQGITDTQYF.

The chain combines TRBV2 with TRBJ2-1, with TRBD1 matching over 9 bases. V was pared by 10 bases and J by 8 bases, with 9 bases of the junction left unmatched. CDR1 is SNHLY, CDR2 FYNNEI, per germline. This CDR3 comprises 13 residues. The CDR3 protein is CATNRDRVDEQFF. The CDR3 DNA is TGTGCCACCAACCGGGACAGGGTGGATGAGCAGTTCTTC.

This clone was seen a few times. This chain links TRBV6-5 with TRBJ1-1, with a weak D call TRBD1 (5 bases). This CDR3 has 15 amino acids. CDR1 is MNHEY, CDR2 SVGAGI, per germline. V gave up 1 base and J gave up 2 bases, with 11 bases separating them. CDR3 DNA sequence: TGTGCCAGCAGTTACTGGTCGCAGGGAAACACTGAAGCTTTCTTT. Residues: CASSYWSQGNTEAFF.

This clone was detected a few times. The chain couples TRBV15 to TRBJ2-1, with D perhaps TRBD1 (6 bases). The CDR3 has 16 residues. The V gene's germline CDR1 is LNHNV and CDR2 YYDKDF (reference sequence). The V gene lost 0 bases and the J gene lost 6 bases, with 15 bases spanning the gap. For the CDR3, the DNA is TGTGCCACCAGCAGAGATCAGGGGCCCCCAATCAATGAGCAGTTCTTC. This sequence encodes CATSRDQGPPINEQFF.

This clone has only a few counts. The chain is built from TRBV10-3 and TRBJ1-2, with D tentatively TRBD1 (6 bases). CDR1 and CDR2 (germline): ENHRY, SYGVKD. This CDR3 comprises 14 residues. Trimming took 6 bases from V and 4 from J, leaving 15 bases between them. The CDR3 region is CAIRPNREAYGYTF. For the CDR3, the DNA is TGTGCCATCAGACCCAACAGGGAGGCCTATGGCTACACCTTC.

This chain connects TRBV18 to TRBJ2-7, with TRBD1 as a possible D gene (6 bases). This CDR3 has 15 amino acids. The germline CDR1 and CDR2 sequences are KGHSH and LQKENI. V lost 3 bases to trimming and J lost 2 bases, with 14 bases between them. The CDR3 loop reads CASSPSQGLTYEQYF. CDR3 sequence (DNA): TGTGCCAGCTCACCGAGTCAGGGGCTAACCTACGAGCAGTACTTC.

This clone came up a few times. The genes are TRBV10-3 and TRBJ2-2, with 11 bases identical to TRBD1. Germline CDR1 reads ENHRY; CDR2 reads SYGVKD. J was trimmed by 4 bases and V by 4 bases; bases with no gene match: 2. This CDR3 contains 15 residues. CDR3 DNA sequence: TGTGCCATCAGTGGGACAGGGGGCCCCACCGGGGAGCTGTTTTTT. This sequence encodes CAISGTGGPTGELFF.

The CDR3 reads CASTLNGPGELFF. The CDR3 DNA reads TGTGCCAGCACCCTCAACGGTCCCGGGGAGCTGTTTTTT. The V and J genes are TRBV28 and TRBJ2-2, with D uncertain. Trimming took 7 bases from V and 6 from J, leaving 12 bases between them. Germline CDR1 reads MDHEN; CDR2 reads SYDVKM. This CDR3 is built from 13 residues.

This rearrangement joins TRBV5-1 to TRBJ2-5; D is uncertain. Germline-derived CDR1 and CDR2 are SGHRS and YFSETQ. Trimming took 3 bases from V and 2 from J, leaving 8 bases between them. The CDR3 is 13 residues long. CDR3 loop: CASSSSPQETQYF. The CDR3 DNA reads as TGCGCCAGCAGCTCGTCACCACAAGAGACCCAGTACTTC.

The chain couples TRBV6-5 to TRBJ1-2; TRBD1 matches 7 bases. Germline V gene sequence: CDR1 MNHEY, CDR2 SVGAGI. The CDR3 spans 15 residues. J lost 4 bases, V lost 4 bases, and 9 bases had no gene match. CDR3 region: CASSFDRDSFYGYTF. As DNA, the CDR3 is TGTGCCAGCAGTTTCGATCGGGACAGCTTCTATGGCTACACCTTC.

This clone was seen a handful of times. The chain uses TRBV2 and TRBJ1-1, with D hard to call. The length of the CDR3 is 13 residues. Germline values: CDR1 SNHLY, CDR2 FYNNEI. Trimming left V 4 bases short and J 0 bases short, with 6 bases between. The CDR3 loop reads CASSGAVNTEAFF. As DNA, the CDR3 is TGTGCCAGCAGTGGTGCAGTGAACACTGAAGCTTTCTTT.

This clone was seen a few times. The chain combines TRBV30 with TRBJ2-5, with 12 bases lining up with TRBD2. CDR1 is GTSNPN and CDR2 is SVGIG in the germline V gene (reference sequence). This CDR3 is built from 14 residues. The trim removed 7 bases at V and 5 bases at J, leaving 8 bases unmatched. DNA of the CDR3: TGTGCCTTGACTAGCGGGGGCTCTGGGGAGACCCAGTACTTC. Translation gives CALTSGGSGETQYF.

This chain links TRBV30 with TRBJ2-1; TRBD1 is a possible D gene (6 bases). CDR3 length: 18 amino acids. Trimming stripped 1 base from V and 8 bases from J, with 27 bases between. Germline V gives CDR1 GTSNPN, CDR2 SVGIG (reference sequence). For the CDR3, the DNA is TGTGCCTGGAGTGGGACACCGCGGCAGGGGAAGTGGAAAGATGAGCAGTTCTTC. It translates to CAWSGTPRQGKWKDEQFF. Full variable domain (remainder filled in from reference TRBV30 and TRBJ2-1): SQTIHQWPATLVQPVGSPLSLECTVEGTSNPNLYWYRQAAGRGLQLLFYSVGIGQISSEVPQNLSASRPQDRQFILSSKKLLLSDSGFYLCAWSGTPRQGKWKDEQFFGPGTRLTVL.